The entry that follows covers one TCR beta chain sequence. The data were obtained in a study of blood T cell repertoires in COVID-19. Method: immunoSEQ multiplex PCR; TCRdb's copy keeps in-frame clones and lacks some. The sample includes over 200,000 clones, about nine tenths of them seen just once. Germline-derived CDR1 and CDR2 are KGHSH and LQKENI. J gave up 5 bases and V 6 bases, and 4 bases lay outside the gene matches. The CDR3 covers 13 residues. Enrolled through a virtual design, the participants were between roughly 18 and 100 years of age and came from under 30 US areas. The V call is TRBV18, the J call TRBJ1-5; TRBD1 matches 7 bases. The sequence came from a man aged 18-30 years who had recovered from COVID-19. Sequenced input: PBMCs or T cells enriched from blood (not recorded which). The chain's CDR3 is CASSGDRDQPQHF. The CDR3 DNA is TGTGCCAGCTCGGGAGACAGGGATCAGCCCCAGCATTTT.